A selection of T cell receptor beta chains follows, all from one sample in a study of blood T cell repertoires in COVID-19. The method was immunoSEQ multiplex PCR; TCRdb's version includes in-frame clones alone and lacks a portion of them. The data show some 37,000 clones, more than 65% seen once. The material sequenced was peripheral blood. The origin of the receptors is an older man with active or convalescent COVID-19. Each CDR3 is given with its conserved first and last residue. The order of the fields is clone size, V gene, CDR3 length, J gene, D gene, CDR3 DNA, CDR3 protein. A D gene is named only where the DNA matches it firmly. Rows give clone size only sometimes, using once, few, many, or a class for an expanded clone.

>NA|TRBV9|14|TRBJ1-2|NA
TGTGCCAGCAGCGAAGGGCGGGGCGACTATGGCTACACCTTC
CASSEGRGDYGYTF
>NA|TRBV3-1/TRBV3-2|14|TRBJ1-4|NA
TGTGCCAGCATGATGGGAGGGGGGAATGAAAAACTGTTTTTT
CASMMGGGNEKLFF
>once|TRBV7-2|13|TRBJ1-2|NA
TGTGCCAGCAGCTCCCAGGGTCCCTATGGCTACACCTTC
CASSSQGPYGYTF
>NA|TRBV27|14|TRBJ1-1|TRBD1
TGTGCCAGCAGAAAGGACAGGGGGAACACTGAAGCTTTCTTT
CASRKDRGNTEAFF
>NA|TRBV4-2|17|TRBJ2-3|TRBD2
TGTGCCAGCAGCCAATTAGCGCTAGCGGGGGGCACAGATACGCAGTATTTT
CASSQLALAGGTDTQYF
>NA|TRBV11-3|15|TRBJ2-5|TRBD2
TGTGCCAGCAGCCATAGCGGGAGGGCGGAGGAGACCCAGTACTTC
CASSHSGRAEETQYF
>NA|TRBV11-3|19|TRBJ2-3|TRBD2
TGTGCCAGCAGCTTAGATTGGACTAGCGGGAGGGGTAACACAGATACGCAGTATTTT
CASSLDWTSGRGNTDTQYF
>NA|TRBV5-1|16|TRBJ1-1|TRBD1
TGCGCCAGCAGCTGGGGGACAGAAATTATGAACACTGAAGCTTTCTTT
CASSWGTEIMNTEAFF
>NA|TRBV5-1|14|TRBJ2-1|TRBD2
TGCGCCAGCAGCTCGGGACTAGCGGGAATTGAGCAGTTCTTC
CASSSGLAGIEQFF
>NA|TRBV7-2|13|TRBJ2-1|NA
TGTGCCAGCAGCTTAGTCGAACAGAATGAGCAGTTCTTC
CASSLVEQNEQFF
>NA|TRBV3-1/TRBV3-2|14|TRBJ2-2|NA
TGTGCCAGCAGATGGGACTTACACACCGGGGAGCTGTTTTTT
CASRWDLHTGELFF
>NA|TRBV5-1|15|TRBJ2-1|NA
TGCGCCAGCAGCTTTGTCTCCTCTAGTTCGGATGAGCAGTTCTTC
CASSFVSSSSDEQFF
>NA|TRBV4-2|16|TRBJ2-2|NA
TGTGCCAGCAGCCAAAGGGACTCCCGTAACACCGGGGAGCTGTTTTTT
CASSQRDSRNTGELFF
>NA|TRBV21-1|11|TRBJ2-7|NA
TGTGCCAGCAGTGTATCCCACGAGCAGTACTTC
CASSVSHEQYF
>NA|TRBV5-1|15|TRBJ2-3|TRBD2
TGCGCCAGCAGCTGGAGGACTAGCGGGGGGGATACGCAGTATTTT
CASSWRTSGGDTQYF
>NA|TRBV21-1|16|TRBJ2-2|NA
TGTGCCAGCAGCAATCCCGGATTGGCGGACACCGGGGAGCTGTTTTTT
CASSNPGLADTGELFF
>NA|TRBV5-1|15|TRBJ2-7|NA
TGCGCCAGCAGATTGGAAGGCGAGGTCTCCTACGAGCAGTACTTC
CASRLEGEVSYEQYF
>NA|TRBV7-3|13|TRBJ1-2|NA
TGTGCCAGCAGCGCCCGGGACTTCAACGGCTACACCTTC
CASSARDFNGYTF
>NA|TRBV3-1/TRBV3-2|13|TRBJ1-5|NA
TGTGCCAGCAGCCAAGATAATGACAGGCCCCAGCATTTT
CASSQDNDRPQHF
>NA|TRBV9|15|TRBJ2-5|TRBD1
TGTGCCAGCAGCGCCCGGACAGGGGTCCAAGAGACCCAGTACTTC
CASSARTGVQETQYF
>NA|TRBV6-5|12|TRBJ1-2|NA
TGTGCCAGCAGAACAGGGTCCTATGGCTACACCTTC
CASRTGSYGYTF
>NA|TRBV30|10|TRBJ1-6|NA
TGTGCCGCCCTAGGATGGTCCCTCCACTTT
CAALGWSLHF
>NA|TRBV7-3|15|TRBJ1-4|TRBD1
TGTGCCAGCAGCTTGACAGGGTCTCGAGGGGAAAAACTGTTTTTT
CASSLTGSRGEKLFF
>NA|TRBV3-1/TRBV3-2|15|TRBJ2-1|NA
TGTGCCAGCAGCCAAGATCCGGGAGAGTACAATGAGCAGTTCTTC
CASSQDPGEYNEQFF
>NA|TRBV6-6|15|TRBJ2-7|TRBD2
TGTGCCAGCAGTTCCTTCGGACTAGTCTACAACGAGCAGTACTTC
CASSSFGLVYNEQYF
>NA|TRBV5-6|15|TRBJ2-4|TRBD1
TGTGCCAGCAGCCCTAGACAGGGTAACAAAAACATTCAGTACTTC
CASSPRQGNKNIQYF
>NA|TRBV6-6|12|TRBJ2-1|NA
TGTGCCAGCACACAGCGGTCCAATGAGCAGTTCTTC
CASTQRSNEQFF
>NA|TRBV6-1|16|TRBJ2-7|TRBD2
TGTGCCAGCAGTGAAGCGAGTCTAGCGGGAGTCTACGAGCAGTACTTC
CASSEASLAGVYEQYF
>NA|TRBV6-2/TRBV6-3|19|TRBJ2-1|NA
TGTGCCAGCAGCGGTAAGGGTCGGGGGACCATACGTATTAGCAATGAGCAGTTCTTC
CASSGKGRGTIRISNEQFF
>NA|TRBV6-5|14|TRBJ1-2|TRBD1
TGTGCCAGCAGGTCAGGACAGGGGGCTAGTGGCTACACCTTC
CASRSGQGASGYTF
>NA|TRBV5-8|12|TRBJ2-7|NA
TGTGCCACAGGAAGGGGCTCCTACGAGCAGTACTTC
CATGRGSYEQYF
>NA|TRBV6-6|14|TRBJ2-1|TRBD2
TGTGCCAGCAGGAGCGGGGGCTCCTACAATGAGCAGTTCTTC
CASRSGGSYNEQFF
>NA|TRBV7-2|14|TRBJ2-3|TRBD2
TGTGCCAGCAGCCTAGCGGGAGGAACAGATACGCAGTATTTT
CASSLAGGTDTQYF
>NA|TRBV14|14|TRBJ1-1|NA
TGTGCCAGCAGCCCCAGTTTCCCTAACACTGAAGCTTTCTTT
CASSPSFPNTEAFF
>NA|TRBV5-4|16|TRBJ2-5|TRBD2
TGTGCCAGCACGCTACGGGGAGCGGGGGCCGTAGAGACCCAGTACTTC
CASTLRGAGAVETQYF
>NA|TRBV4-3|13|TRBJ1-1|NA
TGCGCCAGCATGAAGGAGGAGAACACTGAAGCTTTCTTT
CASMKEENTEAFF
>NA|TRBV16|17|TRBJ2-6|TRBD1
TGTGCCAGCAGCCAATCGTCAGGGGGCTCAGGAATGAACGTCCTGACTTTC
CASSQSSGGSGMNVLTF
>NA|TRBV14|12|TRBJ2-1|NA
TGTGCCAGCAGCCCTTTTCACAATGAGCAGTTCTTC
CASSPFHNEQFF
>NA|TRBV11-1|16|TRBJ2-2|NA
TGTGCCAGCAGCTCCGGGCCAGGGGAATACACCGGGGAGCTGTTTTTT
CASSSGPGEYTGELFF
>few|TRBV21-1|14|TRBJ1-6|NA
TGTGCCAGCAGCCCCGGGGGGGCGGGTTCACCCCTCCACTTT
CASSPGGAGSPLHF
>NA|TRBV27|16|TRBJ2-3|TRBD2
TGTGCCAGCAGTTACGGGGGGTTGACTAGCACAGATACGCAGTATTTT
CASSYGGLTSTDTQYF
>NA|TRBV5-1|16|TRBJ1-3|TRBD1
TGCGCCAGCAGCTCATCTACAGGGGCCTCTGGAAACACCATATATTTT
CASSSSTGASGNTIYF
>NA|TRBV6-6|13|TRBJ2-4|NA
TGTGCCAGCAGTTACGGGGGGTATAACATTCAGTACTTC
CASSYGGYNIQYF
>few|TRBV11-2|14|TRBJ1-1|TRBD1
TGTGCCAGCAGCTACCTACAGGGGGACACTGAAGCTTTCTTT
CASSYLQGDTEAFF
>NA|TRBV5-1|17|TRBJ2-3|TRBD2
TGCGCCAGCAGCTTGGGACTAGCGGGGGGGACCACAGATACGCAGTATTTT
CASSLGLAGGTTDTQYF
>NA|TRBV5-1|13|TRBJ1-1|TRBD1
TGCGCCAGCAGAGGGACAGACAACACTGAAGCTTTCTTT
CASRGTDNTEAFF
>medium-sized|TRBV27|13|TRBJ1-2|TRBD1
TGTGCCAGTTCGACAGGGCGCTTGTCATGGTACACCTTC
CASSTGRLSWYTF
>NA|TRBV7-8|18|TRBJ1-1|NA
TGTGCCAGCAGCTTCGCTAGGGGGGGGAGTGGAATGAACACTGAAGCTTTCTTT
CASSFARGGSGMNTEAFF
>NA|TRBV9|14|TRBJ2-7|TRBD1
TGTGCCAGCAGCCCTTGGGACAGGGGTTCCGAGCAGTACTTC
CASSPWDRGSEQYF
>NA|TRBV4-3|15|TRBJ2-7|NA
TGCGCCAGCAGCCAAGAATACCCCGCAGGGTACGAGCAGTACTTC
CASSQEYPAGYEQYF
>NA|TRBV27|11|TRBJ2-7|NA
TGTGCCAGCAGTTTAGGCCCCGCGCAGTACTTC
CASSLGPAQYF
>NA|TRBV2|14|TRBJ2-7|TRBD2
TGTGCCACCATGTCTAGCGGGATCTCCTACGAGCAGTACTTC
CATMSSGISYEQYF
>few|TRBV7-3|14|TRBJ1-2|TRBD1
TGTGCCAGCAGCCCACTAACAGGGGGCTTAGGCTACACCTTC
CASSPLTGGLGYTF
>few|TRBV19|13|TRBJ2-2|NA
TGTGCCAGTAGTATGACGGGGACCGGGGAGCTGTTTTTT
CASSMTGTGELFF
>NA|TRBV29-1|13|TRBJ1-1|NA
TGCAGCGTTAGGGGGAGACCGAACACTGAAGCTTTCTTT
CSVRGRPNTEAFF
>once|TRBV10-3|16|TRBJ2-1|TRBD2
TGTGCCATCAGTGATCGGGAGGAGAGCTCCTACAATGAGCAGTTCTTC
CAISDREESSYNEQFF
>NA|TRBV3-1/TRBV3-2|18|TRBJ2-3|TRBD2
TGTGCCAGCAGCTCCTGGACTAGCGGGGGGGTAGACACAGATACGCAGTATTTT
CASSSWTSGGVDTDTQYF
>NA|TRBV25-1|15|TRBJ2-1|NA
TGTGCCAGCAGGGCCGGGACTCACTCCTACAATGAGCAGTTCTTC
CASRAGTHSYNEQFF
>few|TRBV4-1|15|TRBJ1-6|NA
TGCGCCAGCAGCCAAGGACAGTTTAATAATTCACCCCTCCACTTT
CASSQGQFNNSPLHF
>NA|TRBV30|14|TRBJ1-2|NA
TGTGCCTGGAGTGTAGGAGGACAGATAAATGGCTACACCTTC
CAWSVGGQINGYTF